Here is one T cell receptor (beta chain) with its context. This sample was included in a study of CD8 T cells in Susac syndrome. The authors reverse transcribed roughly 0.5 to 1 ug RNA with random hexamers. TCRdb reprocessed the immunoSEQ multiplex PCR reads via MiXCR and lists one record per CDR3 protein. The sample comprises 150,000 to 200,000 distinct CDR3 sequences, approximately 96% of which are singletons, and 0.093% rests with the top ten. Looked up from germline, CDR1 is SGHRS and CDR2 is YFSETQ. V shed 0 bases and J shed 1 base, with 7 bases lying between them. This CDR3 has 14 amino acids. V usage is TRBV5-1 and J usage is TRBJ2-5; D is undetermined. Sequencing was performed on CD4+ T cells from PBMCs. This TCR was recovered from a human donor with multiple sclerosis. CDR3 in DNA: TGCGCCAGCAGCTTGGGACTGATCCAAGAGACCCAGTACTTC. Its protein is CASSLGLIQETQYF.